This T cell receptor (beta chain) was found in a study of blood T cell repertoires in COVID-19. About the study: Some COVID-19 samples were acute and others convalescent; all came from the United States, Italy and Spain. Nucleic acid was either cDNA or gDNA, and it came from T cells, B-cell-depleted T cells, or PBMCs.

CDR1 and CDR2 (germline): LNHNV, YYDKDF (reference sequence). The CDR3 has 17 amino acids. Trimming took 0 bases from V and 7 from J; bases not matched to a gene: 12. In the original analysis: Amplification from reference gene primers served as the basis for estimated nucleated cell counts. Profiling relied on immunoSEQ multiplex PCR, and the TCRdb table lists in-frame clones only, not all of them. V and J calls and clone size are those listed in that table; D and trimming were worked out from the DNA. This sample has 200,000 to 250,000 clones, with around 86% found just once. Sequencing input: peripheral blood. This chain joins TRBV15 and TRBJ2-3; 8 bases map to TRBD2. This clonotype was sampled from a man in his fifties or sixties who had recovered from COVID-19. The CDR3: CATSRDILASGQNTQYF. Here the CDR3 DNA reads TGTGCCACCAGCAGAGATATACTAGCTAGCGGGCAGAATACGCAGTATTTT.